These T cell receptor beta chains were read from a single sample in a study of blood T cell repertoires in COVID-19. Assay used: immunoSEQ multiplex PCR; TCRdb lists only in-frame clones, some missing. The data show around 200,000 clones, roughly 90% seen once. Sequencing was performed on PBMCs or T cells enriched from blood (not recorded which). The receptors derive from a young man with acute COVID-19. CDR3s include the opening cysteine and the closing phenylalanine or tryptophan. The D gene is left open where the match is weak. Size values are once, few and many counts, or a class for expanded clones, and some rows have none.

V: TRBV28
size: few
J: TRBJ1-5
D: NA
length: 15
CDR3: CASSLLQGGNQPQHF
DNA: TGTGCCAGCAGTTTATTACAGGGAGGCAATCAGCCCCAGCATTTT

V: TRBV28
size: NA
J: TRBJ1-5
D: NA
length: 20
CDR3: CASSLDETGLNCYSNQPQHF
DNA: TGTGCCAGCAGTTTAGATGAAACAGGACTAAATTGCTATAGCAATCAGCCCCAGCATTTT

V: TRBV5-1
size: NA
J: TRBJ1-2
D: TRBD1
length: 15
CDR3: CASSSPGQLNYGYTF
DNA: TGCGCCAGCAGCTCCCCGGGACAGCTTAACTATGGCTACACCTTC

V: TRBV5-4
size: NA
J: TRBJ2-1
D: NA
length: 16
CDR3: CASSLVFAEAADEQFF
DNA: TGTGCCAGCAGCTTGGTTTTTGCGGAGGCGGCCGATGAGCAGTTCTTC

V: TRBV10-1
size: NA
J: TRBJ1-1
D: NA
length: 14
CDR3: CASSRDTVDTEAFF
DNA: TGCGCCAGCAGTAGGGACACGGTTGACACTGAAGCTTTCTTT

V: TRBV6-5
size: NA
J: TRBJ1-1
D: NA
length: 14
CDR3: CASSYIFGDTEAFF
DNA: TGTGCCAGCAGTTACATATTCGGGGACACTGAAGCTTTCTTT

V: TRBV7-9
size: NA
J: TRBJ2-2
D: NA
length: 13
CDR3: CASRNRGTGELFF
DNA: TGTGCCAGCAGGAATCGAGGCACCGGGGAGCTGTTTTTT

V: TRBV3-1/TRBV3-2
size: NA
J: TRBJ2-7
D: TRBD2
length: 19
CDR3: CASSQGRPGLGLGPYEQYF
DNA: TGTGCCAGCAGCCAAGGACGCCCGGGACTAGGGCTGGGGCCCTACGAGCAGTACTTC

V: TRBV6-5
size: NA
J: TRBJ1-5
D: NA
length: 14
CDR3: CARLTGYSNQPQHF
DNA: TGTGCCAGGCTGACGGGGTATAGCAATCAGCCCCAGCATTTT

V: TRBV4-1
size: NA
J: TRBJ2-1
D: NA
length: 14
CDR3: CASSQGSGESEQFF
DNA: TGCGCCAGCAGCCAAGGGAGCGGCGAGAGTGAGCAGTTCTTC

V: TRBV3-1/TRBV3-2
size: few
J: TRBJ1-5
D: NA
length: 14
CDR3: CASSQEGGGQPQHF
DNA: TGTGCCAGCAGCCAAGAGGGGGGGGGTCAGCCCCAGCATTTT

V: TRBV6-2/TRBV6-3
size: NA
J: TRBJ1-1
D: TRBD1
length: 14
CDR3: CASTPTGANTEAFF
DNA: TGTGCCAGCACCCCGACAGGGGCGAACACTGAAGCTTTCTTT

V: TRBV6-5
size: NA
J: TRBJ1-2
D: NA
length: 14
CDR3: CASRTGSANYGYTF
DNA: TGTGCCAGCAGAACAGGCTCAGCTAACTATGGCTACACCTTC

V: TRBV7-3
size: NA
J: TRBJ2-3
D: NA
length: 16
CDR3: CASSSGAGPSTDTQYF
DNA: TGTGCCAGCAGCTCAGGGGCGGGCCCTAGCACAGATACGCAGTATTTT

V: TRBV11-2
size: NA
J: TRBJ2-1
D: NA
length: 14
CDR3: CASSLGTEYNEQFF
DNA: TGTGCCAGCAGCTTAGGGACAGAATACAATGAGCAGTTCTTC

V: TRBV28
size: NA
J: TRBJ2-5
D: TRBD2
length: 17
CDR3: CASSLATSGRARETQYF
DNA: TGTGCCAGCAGTTTGGCGACTAGCGGGAGGGCCAGGGAGACCCAGTACTTC

V: TRBV18
size: NA
J: TRBJ1-5
D: TRBD1
length: 14
CDR3: CASSKTGGDQPQHF
DNA: TGTGCCAGCTCAAAGACAGGGGGTGATCAGCCCCAGCATTTT

V: TRBV6-2/TRBV6-3
size: NA
J: TRBJ2-1
D: TRBD2
length: 16
CDR3: CASSRGLAGGPQEQFF
DNA: TGTGCCAGCAGTCGCGGACTAGCGGGAGGGCCGCAAGAGCAGTTCTTC

V: TRBV19
size: once
J: TRBJ2-3
D: NA
length: 13
CDR3: CASRPQSTDTQYF
DNA: TGTGCCAGTAGGCCTCAGAGCACAGATACGCAGTATTTT

V: TRBV5-8
size: NA
J: TRBJ1-2
D: NA
length: 13
CDR3: CASSPQEMSGYTF
DNA: TGTGCCAGCAGCCCCCAAGAAATGAGTGGCTACACCTTC

V: TRBV5-1
size: NA
J: TRBJ2-3
D: TRBD2
length: 13
CDR3: CASSSMGGDTQYF
DNA: TGCGCCAGCAGCTCCATGGGGGGGGATACGCAGTATTTT

V: TRBV25-1
size: NA
J: TRBJ2-3
D: TRBD2
length: 17
CDR3: CASSEPRTSGDTDTQYF
DNA: TGTGCCAGCAGTGAACCAAGGACTAGCGGGGACACAGATACGCAGTATTTT

V: TRBV11-2
size: NA
J: TRBJ2-1
D: NA
length: 15
CDR3: CASSFGGGAVNEQFF
DNA: TGTGCCAGCAGCTTTGGTGGGGGGGCCGTTAATGAGCAGTTCTTC

V: TRBV7-9
size: NA
J: TRBJ1-4
D: NA
length: 12
CDR3: CASSLQGEKLFF
DNA: TGTGCCAGCAGCTTACAGGGAGAAAAACTGTTTTTT

V: TRBV19
size: NA
J: TRBJ2-7
D: TRBD1
length: 15
CDR3: CASSSPGQRAYEQYF
DNA: TGTGCCAGTAGTTCTCCGGGACAGCGTGCCTACGAGCAGTACTTC

V: TRBV6-1
size: NA
J: TRBJ2-5
D: TRBD1
length: 15
CDR3: CASSEATGGQETQYF
DNA: TGTGCCAGCAGTGAAGCGACAGGGGGCCAAGAGACCCAGTACTTC

V: TRBV3-1/TRBV3-2
size: NA
J: TRBJ1-1
D: NA
length: 15
CDR3: CASSQGGGGGTEAFF
DNA: TGTGCCAGCAGCCAAGGAGGAGGAGGCGGCACTGAAGCTTTCTTT

V: TRBV15
size: NA
J: TRBJ2-3
D: NA
length: 13
CDR3: CATSLNGGDTQYF
DNA: TGTGCCACCAGCCTGAATGGGGGGGATACGCAGTATTTT

V: TRBV7-8
size: NA
J: TRBJ1-3
D: TRBD1
length: 16
CDR3: CASSLARGRTGNTIYF
DNA: TGTGCCAGCAGCTTAGCCAGGGGGCGAACAGGAAACACCATATATTTT

V: TRBV7-3
size: NA
J: TRBJ1-6
D: TRBD1
length: 17
CDR3: CASSLESQGAPHSPLHF
DNA: TGTGCCAGCAGCTTAGAATCGCAGGGGGCACCGCATTCACCCCTCCACTTT